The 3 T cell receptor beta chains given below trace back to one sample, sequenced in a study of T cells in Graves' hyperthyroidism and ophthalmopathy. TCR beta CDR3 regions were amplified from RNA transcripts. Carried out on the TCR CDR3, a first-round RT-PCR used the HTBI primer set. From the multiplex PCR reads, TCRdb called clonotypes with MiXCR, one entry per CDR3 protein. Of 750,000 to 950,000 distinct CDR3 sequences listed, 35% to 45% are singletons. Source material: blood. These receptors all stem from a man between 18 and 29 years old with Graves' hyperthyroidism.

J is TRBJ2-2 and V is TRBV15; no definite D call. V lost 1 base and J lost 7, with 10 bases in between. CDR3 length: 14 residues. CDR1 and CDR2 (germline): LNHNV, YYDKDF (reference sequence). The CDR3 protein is CATSRVHLDGELFF. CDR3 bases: TGTGCCACCAGCAGAGTACACCTCGACGGGGAGCTGTTTTTT.

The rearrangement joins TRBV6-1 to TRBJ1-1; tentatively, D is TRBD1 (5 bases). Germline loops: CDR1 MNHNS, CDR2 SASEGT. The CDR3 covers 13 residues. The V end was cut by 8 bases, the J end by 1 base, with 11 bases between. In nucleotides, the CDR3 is TGTGCCAGCCGGGGCCGAAAGAACACTGAAGCTTTCTTT. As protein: CASRGRKNTEAFF.

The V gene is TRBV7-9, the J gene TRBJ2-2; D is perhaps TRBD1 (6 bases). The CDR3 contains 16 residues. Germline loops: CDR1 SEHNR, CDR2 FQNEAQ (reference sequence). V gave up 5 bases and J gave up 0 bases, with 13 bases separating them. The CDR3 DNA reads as TGTGCCAGCAGCGAAACCGGGACAACGAACACCGGGGAGCTGTTTTTT. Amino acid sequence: CASSETGTTNTGELFF.